This T cell receptor beta chain stems from a study of blood T cell repertoires in COVID-19. At the level of the study: Acute and convalescent COVID-19 specimens originated in the United States, Italy and Spain. PBMCs, B-cell-depleted T cells, or T cells were the source of the cDNA or gDNA that made up the material.

Original processing notes: Reference gene primer amplification gave estimated nucleated cell counts. The repertoire was sequenced with immunoSEQ multiplex PCR; TCRdb's copy has only in-frame clones and lacks some. V and J calls and clone size follow that table, whereas D and trimming were derived from the DNA. The sample lists fewer than 100,000 clones, 84% occurring once. This clone was observed a handful of times. The receptor comes from a woman in her forties or fifties with acute or convalescent COVID-19. Sequencing was performed on peripheral blood.

The CDR3 reads CASSLRQGKDTQYF. The CDR3 DNA follows: TGTGCCAGTAGTCTCAGACAGGGAAAAGATACGCAGTATTTT. The chain combines TRBV19 with TRBJ2-3; 7 bases are shared with TRBD1. Per germline, CDR1 LNHDA and CDR2 SQIVND (reference sequence). The CDR3 runs to 14 residues. V shed 5 bases, J shed 5 bases, and the junction held 7 bases outside the gene matches.